These 11 T cell receptor beta chains originate from one sample sequenced in a study of T cell clonality in common variable immunodeficiency. The method was immunoSEQ multiplex PCR; TCRdb's version includes in-frame clones alone and lacks a portion of them. This sample comprises about 66,000 clones, none seen once only. Sequences were obtained from peripheral blood mononuclear cells. The receptor source for this set is a person aged 18 to 70 in good health.

There are many counts of this clone. The missing CDR3 end, 3 residues past where the read stops, is filled in from the germline J gene. The chain couples TRBV5-4 to TRBJ2-3; 9 bases fit TRBD1. J lost 2 bases, V lost 5 bases, and 9 bases had no gene match. Germline lookup yields CDR1 SGHNT and CDR2 YYREEE (reference sequence). The CDR3 extends over 16 amino acids. The CDR3 here is CASRTDRGRYTDTQYF. The part of the CDR3 DNA that was read is TGTGCCAGCAGAACCGACAGGGGGAGATACACAGATACG.

In its sample, this clone was seen many times. The read ends 3 residues early relative to the CDR3; the germline J gene fills the gap. This chain uses TRBV9 with TRBJ1-2, with 7 bases that match TRBD1. The CDR3 consists of 15 residues. V dropped 0 bases and J dropped 4; count of bases not matched to a gene: 6. Germline-derived CDR1 and CDR2 are SGDLS and YYNGEE. The CDR3 DNA, read in part, is TGTGCCAGCAGCGTAGTTGAGGGGGCCGGCTATGGC. It translates to CASSVVEGAGYG. The whole CDR3 sequence reads CASSVVEGAGYGYTF.

In this sample, this clone turned up many times. The sequence runs out 3 residues before the end of the CDR3; the remainder is reconstructed from the germline J gene. The V and J genes are TRBV11-2 and TRBJ2-3; 7 bases agree with TRBD2. There are 13 residues in the CDR3. After removal of 6 bases from V and 5 bases from J, the junction contained 5 bases not matched to a gene. The germline V gene encodes CDR1 SGHAT and CDR2 FQNNGV. The CDR3 DNA, read in part, is TGTGCCAGCAGTTGGGGGGGGATAGATACG. As protein: CASSWGGIDT. The whole CDR3 region reads CASSWGGIDTQYF.

About this clone itself: The read finishes 3 residues shy of the CDR3 end, and the germline J gene is used to complete it. The V gene is TRBV7-9, the J gene TRBJ2-7, with TRBD2 matching over 10 bases. The V gene end was trimmed by 11 bases and the J gene end by 2 bases; junction bases not matched to a gene: 6. The V gene's germline CDR1 is SEHNR and CDR2 FQNEAQ (reference sequence). This CDR3 has 13 residues. CDR3: CAGEAGGTYEQYF. CDR3 bases read: TGTGCCGGAGAAGCGGGAGGGACCTACGAG.

This clone came up many times. Read coverage stops 3 residues before the CDR3 terminus; the germline J gene supplies the remainder. The V call is TRBV6-4, the J call TRBJ2-1, with 7 bases identical to TRBD2. J gave up 5 bases and V 5 bases, and 9 bases lay outside the gene matches. Germline-derived CDR1 and CDR2 are MRHNA and SNTAGT. The CDR3 consists of 15 residues. The DNA read from the CDR3 is TGTGCCAGCAGTCGCCTAGCGGATTTAGACAATGAG. Translation: CASSRLADLDNE. The full-length CDR3 reads as CASSRLADLDNEQFF.

This clone was counted at least ten times. Coverage ceases 3 residues before the CDR3 finishes, and the germline J gene fills in the end. The chain is built from TRBV19 and TRBJ2-1; TRBD2 agrees at 14 bases. Germline V gives CDR1 LNHDA, CDR2 SQIVND (reference sequence). V was pared by 4 bases and J by 6 bases, with 2 bases of the junction left unmatched. The CDR3 extends over 15 amino acids. CDR3 bases read: TGTGCCAGTAGTAGGACTAGCGGGAGGACCAATGAG. It codes for CASSRTSGRTNE. The full CDR3 protein is CASSRTSGRTNEQFF.

This clone was seen repeatedly, ten times or more. The read halts 3 residues ahead of the CDR3 end, with the missing end drawn from the germline J gene. This chain connects TRBV5-4 to TRBJ1-4; 7 bases align to TRBD1. The CDR3 length is 13 residues. Germline CDR1 is SGHNT and CDR2 is YYREEE (reference sequence). The V and J ends lost 9 bases and 4 bases, in that order; junction bases with no gene match: 6. The CDR3 loop reads CAMRGQINEKLFF. CDR3 bases read: TGTGCCATGCGGGGACAGATTAATGAAAAA.

This clone was recorded a few times. Coverage ceases 3 residues before the CDR3 finishes, and the germline J gene fills in the end. J is TRBJ1-2 and V is TRBV7-9, with D uncertain. The CDR3 runs 12 residues. The germline CDR1 and CDR2 sequences are SEHNR and FQNEAQ (reference sequence). The germline V and J ends were trimmed by 2 bases and 3 bases, with 4 bases remaining between them. The CDR3 DNA, read in part, is TGTGCCAGCAGCTTACGCGACTATGGC. It is translated as CASSLRDYG. From start to end, the CDR3 is CASSLRDYGYTF.

This clone showed up many times. CDR3 sequence: CASSLSGMNTEAFF. The CDR3 DNA, read in part, is TGTGCCAGTAGTTTGTCAGGGATGAACACTGAA. The chain links TRBV19 to TRBJ1-1, with D perhaps matching TRBD1 (5 bases). The read terminates 3 residues before the CDR3 end, so the remaining end is supplied by the germline J gene. The germline V gene encodes CDR1 LNHDA and CDR2 SQIVND (reference sequence). Trimming stripped 5 bases from V and 0 bases from J, with 10 bases between. The CDR3 contains 14 residues.

This clone showed up many times. The read is 3 residues too short to cover the CDR3 end, so that end is filled in from the germline J gene. The rearrangement uses TRBV6-2 or TRBV6-3 and TRBJ2-1, with 8 bases fitting TRBD2. CDR3 length: 15 residues. Looked up from germline, CDR1 is MNHEY and CDR2 is SVGEGT. The V segment lost 6 bases and the J segment 4 bases; nucleotides outside the gene matches: 8. The CDR3 bases that were read are TGTGCCAGCAGGTTAGCGGGGTTCGAGTACAATGAG. It yields the protein CASRLAGFEYNE. The complete CDR3 protein is CASRLAGFEYNEQFF.

This clone came up many times. The read gets to within 3 residues of the CDR3 end, and the germline J gene fills in the rest. V is TRBV6-2 or TRBV6-3 and J is TRBJ1-5, with D possibly matching TRBD1 (5 bases). CDR1 and CDR2 from the germline V gene are MNHEY and SVGEGT. Deletions cut 2 bases from V and 7 bases from J, with 12 bases between. The length of the CDR3 is 14 residues. CDR3: CASSYRGGDQPQHF. The sequenced CDR3 bases are TGTGCCAGCAGTTACCGCGGGGGAGACCAGCCC.